The 31 T cell receptor beta chains below come from one sample, sequenced in a study of HIV-infected patients and healthy controls. The repertoire came from unfractionated whole blood and reflected all unsorted peripheral T cells. cDNA was made from approximately 500 ng RNA using alpha and beta constant primers. Each of the alpha and beta chains got its own library through chain-specific third strand synthesis with indices. TCRdb reprocessed the 5' RACE reads with MiXCR, giving one entry per CDR3 protein. Of about 19,000 distinct CDR3 sequences detected, about 8.3% appear once; the ten largest clones hold approximately 2.5%. Sequencing used blood. These receptors came from an adult in good health.

This clonotype was counted ten times or more. The DNA for the CDR3 is TGTGCCAGTAGCCGTCAGGCATCGAGCACAGATACGCAGTATTTT. This gives the protein CASSRQASSTDTQYF. This sequence joins TRBV19 and TRBJ2-3; no firm D call. The ends were cut back, 6 bases at V and 0 bases at J, with 13 bases in the middle. The CDR3 totals 15 residues. Germline assignment: CDR1 LNHDA and CDR2 SQIVND (reference sequence).

This clonotype was counted ten times or more. The chain uses TRBV4-3 and TRBJ1-1; D is ambiguous. V lost 0 bases, J lost 1 base, and 3 bases lay in between. Germline V gives CDR1 LGHNA, CDR2 YSLEER. The CDR3 totals 13 residues. CDR3: CASSQDRNTEAFF. CDR3 nucleotides: TGCGCCAGCAGCCAAGATCGGAACACTGAAGCTTTCTTT.

This clonotype is medium-sized within its sample. This sequence joins TRBV28 and TRBJ1-1; TRBD1 might be the D (6 bases). Trimming pared 6 bases from V and 1 base from J, leaving 15 bases between. The CDR3 covers 15 residues. The germline gives CDR1 MDHEN, CDR2 SYDVKM. The CDR3 region has the DNA TGTGCCAGCAGGTACCCAGGGGCCCAGAACACTGAAGCTTTCTTT. Its translation is CASRYPGAQNTEAFF.

This clonotype came up many times. The chain couples TRBV7-2 to TRBJ1-1; no firm D call. Germline CDR1 is SGHTA and CDR2 is FQGNSA. The CDR3 sequence is 14 residues long. V lost 0 bases to trimming and J lost 4 bases, with 9 bases between them. The CDR3 DNA reads as TGTGCCAGCAGCTTAGCCGCGGTGAGCACTGAAGCTTTCTTT. Translating gives CASSLAAVSTEAFF.

This clonotype was seen only a few times. The rearrangement joins TRBV29-1 to TRBJ2-3, with TRBD2 matching over 9 bases. The CDR3 extends over 16 amino acids. CDR1 SQVTM and CDR2 ANQGSEA come from the germline V gene. Losses at the gene ends were 7 bases for V and 1 base for J; bases not matched to a gene: 12. In DNA form, the CDR3 reads TGCAGCGCCCGCCGCGTAGCGGGGGTTGGCACAGATACGCAGTATTTT. It yields the protein CSARRVAGVGTDTQYF.

This clonotype appeared a few times. The genes are TRBV6-6 and TRBJ2-6, with a weak D call TRBD2 (5 bases). The CDR3 consists of 15 residues. V gave up 2 bases and J gave up 2 bases, with 7 bases separating them. Germline CDR1 reads MNHNY; CDR2 reads SVGAGI (reference sequence). CDR3 nucleotide sequence: TGTGCCAGCAGTTACGAGGGCGCTGGGGCCAACGTCCTGACTTTC. Encoded protein: CASSYEGAGANVLTF.

The table lists this clonotype with many counts. This sequence joins TRBV7-9 and TRBJ2-2; no firm D call. The CDR3 covers 12 residues. Germline V gene lookup returns CDR1 SEHNR and CDR2 FQNEAQ (reference sequence). Trimming left V 1 base short and J 7 bases short, with 4 bases between. The CDR3 loop reads CASSLDVGELFF. The CDR3 nucleotides are TGTGCCAGCAGCTTAGATGTCGGGGAGCTGTTTTTT.

This clonotype is classed as medium-sized. The V call is TRBV28, the J call TRBJ2-4; 7 bases agree with TRBD1. CDR3 length: 13 residues. The V and J ends lost 6 bases and 6 bases, in that order; junction bases with no gene match: 5. Germline V gives CDR1 MDHEN, CDR2 SYDVKM. This CDR3 is CASSPTGLNIQYF. The CDR3 DNA is TGTGCCAGCAGCCCGACAGGGTTAAACATTCAGTACTTC. Complete variable domain (other parts from reference TRBV28 and TRBJ2-4): DVKVTQSSRYLVKRTGEKVFLECVQDMDHENMFWYRQDPGLGLRLIYFSYDVKMKEKGDIPEGYSVSREKKERFSLILESASTNQTSMYLCASSPTGLNIQYFGAGTRLSVL.

V gene TRBV5-1 combines with J gene TRBJ2-7, with TRBD1 identical over 12 bases. CDR1 is SGHRS and CDR2 is YFSETQ in the germline V gene. The V segment lost 4 bases and the J segment 7 bases; nucleotides outside the gene matches: 6. The CDR3 has 14 amino acids. The CDR3 nucleotides are TGCGCCAGCAGCCCGGGACAGGGGGCGCTTGAGCAGTACTTC. Its translation: CASSPGQGALEQYF.

This clonotype occurred many times. The chain combines TRBV7-3 with TRBJ1-6, with 11 bases aligning to TRBD1. Germline V gene sequence: CDR1 SGHTA, CDR2 FQGTGA. The CDR3 spans 15 residues. J gave up 9 bases and V 3 bases, and 4 bases lay outside the gene matches. CDR3 sequence reads: CASSFSGQGASPLHF. Written as DNA, the CDR3 is TGTGCCAGCAGCTTCTCTGGACAGGGGGCTTCACCCCTCCACTTT.

This clonotype has at least ten counts. The chain couples TRBV20-1 to TRBJ1-5, with D possibly being TRBD1 (6 bases). The ends were cut back, 1 base at V and 9 bases at J, with 16 bases in the middle. CDR1 and CDR2 (germline): DFQATT, SNEGSKA (reference sequence). The CDR3 extends over 14 amino acids. CDR3 nucleotides: TGCAGTGCTAGAGTCCCAGGGGTACGAGGGCCCCAGCATTTT. It yields the protein CSARVPGVRGPQHF.

This clonotype was recorded at least ten times. The rearrangement uses TRBV5-1 and TRBJ2-2, with 9 bases identical to TRBD2. The CDR3 loop spans 17 amino acids. After removal of 4 bases from V and 6 bases from J, the junction contained 13 bases not matched to a gene. Germline values: CDR1 SGHRS, CDR2 YFSETQ. In DNA form, the CDR3 reads TGCGCCAGCAGCCGAACTTTAGCGGGGGAGTCCCCCGGGGAGCTGTTTTTT. This codes for CASSRTLAGESPGELFF.

This clonotype was seen a handful of times. The CDR3 coding sequence is TGTGCCAGCAGCTTTTCAGGGAGCACAGATACGCAGTATTTT. Its translation is CASSFSGSTDTQYF. The chain combines TRBV5-4 with TRBJ2-3, with a possible D match to TRBD1 (5 bases). The V gene lost 2 bases and the J gene lost 0 bases, with 7 bases spanning the gap. The CDR3 extends over 14 amino acids. Germline lookup yields CDR1 SGHNT and CDR2 YYREEE (reference sequence).

Many counts were recorded for this clonotype. This chain links TRBV12-3 or TRBV12-4 with TRBJ2-7; 13 bases agree with TRBD2. The ends lost 5 bases at V and 6 bases at J; junction bases unmatched: 10. The CDR3 is made up of 16 amino acids. CDR3 protein: CASSLRGLAGSLEQYF. The CDR3 bases are TGTGCCAGCAGTCTAAGGGGACTAGCGGGGTCCCTCGAGCAGTACTTC.

In its sample, this clonotype was seen many times. The genes are TRBV28 and TRBJ2-7; D uncertain. Germline V gives CDR1 MDHEN, CDR2 SYDVKM. Trimming left V 6 bases short and J 0 bases short, with 9 bases between. The CDR3 is 13 residues long. The CDR3 is CASSPGYSYEQYF. DNA for the CDR3: TGTGCCAGCAGCCCGGGCTACTCCTACGAGCAGTACTTC.

This clonotype was observed a few times. This sequence joins TRBV3-1 and TRBJ2-7; weak D call: TRBD2 (6 bases). Germline V gene sequence: CDR1 LGHDT, CDR2 YNNKEL (reference sequence). Deletions cut 4 bases from V and 9 bases from J, with 16 bases between. The CDR3 has 13 amino acids. CDR3 nucleotides: TGTGCCAGCAGCCCTCAATCTAGCGCTGGGCAGTACTTC. Translated: CASSPQSSAGQYF.

The table lists this clonotype with many counts. J is TRBJ2-7 and V is TRBV4-2; D possibly matches TRBD1 or TRBD2 (5 bases each). Germline values: CDR1 LGHNA, CDR2 YNFKEQ. Trimming took off 3 bases at V and 5 bases at J, with 14 bases between the two ends. The CDR3 consists of 14 residues. Written as DNA, the CDR3 is TGTGCCAGCAGCCACGGCGGATTGGGGGACGAGCAGTACTTC. Protein: CASSHGGLGDEQYF.

The chain recombines TRBV20-1 with TRBJ2-3; 7 bases are a match to TRBD2. This CDR3 spans 16 amino acids. Per germline, CDR1 DFQATT and CDR2 SNEGSKA (reference sequence). The trim removed 4 bases at V and 1 base at J, leaving 11 bases unmatched. The CDR3 DNA follows: TGCAGTGCTAAACCCCGGGCTAGCGGTCGCACAGATACGCAGTATTTT. Its translation is CSAKPRASGRTDTQYF.

This clonotype was detected ten times or more. The V gene is TRBV7-9, the J gene TRBJ1-5; TRBD1 agrees at 11 bases. The germline gives CDR1 SEHNR, CDR2 FQNEAQ (reference sequence). This CDR3 has 15 amino acids. Trimming removed 9 bases from V and 3 bases from J; junction bases left unmatched: 7. The CDR3 spells CASGQGAFDNQPQHF. In DNA form, the CDR3 reads TGTGCCAGTGGACAGGGGGCCTTTGACAATCAGCCCCAGCATTTT.

This clonotype was seen more than once but under ten times. The chain carries TRBV28 and TRBJ1-5; D is unclear. The CDR3 sequence is 15 residues long. CDR1 is MDHEN and CDR2 is SYDVKM in the germline V gene. The V gene lost 8 bases and the J gene lost 4 bases, with 18 bases spanning the gap. The CDR3 here is CASCPPGSANQPQHF. The CDR3 DNA follows: TGTGCCAGCTGCCCCCCAGGTTCTGCAAATCAGCCCCAGCATTTT.

Sample share makes this clonotype medium-sized. The J gene is TRBJ1-2, the V gene TRBV3-1; TRBD1 might be the D (5 bases). There are 14 residues in the CDR3. V lost 0 bases and J 7 bases, leaving 12 bases between the germline ends. Looked up from germline, CDR1 is LGHDT and CDR2 is YNNKEL (reference sequence). The CDR3 reads CASSQDWKGVGYTF. The CDR3 DNA sequence: TGTGCCAGCAGCCAAGATTGGAAAGGGGTTGGCTACACCTTC.

The V call is TRBV20-1, the J call TRBJ1-6; 8 nucleotides align to TRBD1. This CDR3 comprises 14 residues. Looked up from germline, CDR1 is DFQATT and CDR2 is SNEGSKA (reference sequence). The V segment lost 1 base and the J segment 10 bases; nucleotides outside the gene matches: 6. DNA of the CDR3: TGCAGTGCTAGAGGCGGCAGGGGGCAATCACCCCTCCACTTT. This gives the protein CSARGGRGQSPLHF.

By frequency in the sample, this clonotype is medium-sized. V gene TRBV7-3 combines with J gene TRBJ1-6; D is undetermined. There are 15 residues in the CDR3. V was pared by 3 bases and J by 4 bases, with 10 bases between. Germline values: CDR1 SGHTA, CDR2 FQGTGA. This chain's CDR3 is CASSFAPAYNSPLHF. CDR3 DNA sequence: TGTGCCAGCAGCTTCGCCCCGGCGTATAATTCACCCCTCCACTTT.

On this clonotype itself: A much bigger clone sits one base away, suggesting this may be a read error. The genes are TRBV9 and TRBJ1-5; D gene uncertain. This CDR3 comprises 13 residues. V was trimmed by 1 base and J by 6 bases, leaving 8 bases between them. The germline gives CDR1 SGDLS, CDR2 YYNGEE. This CDR3 reads CASSVHASQPQHF. CDR3 bases: TGTGCCAGCAGCGTACACGCCAGTCAGCCCCAGCATTTT.

This clonotype was counted between two and nine times. The V call is TRBV20-1, the J call TRBJ2-3; D is perhaps TRBD1 (6 bases). Germline assignment: CDR1 DFQATT and CDR2 SNEGSKA (reference sequence). Trimming removed 2 bases at V and 4 bases at J, with 10 bases between. The CDR3 has 13 amino acids. The CDR3 loop reads CSARLPGADTQYF. CDR3 nucleotides: TGCAGTGCTAGACTGCCAGGGGCAGATACGCAGTATTTT.

This clonotype came up many times. The chain couples TRBV11-2 to TRBJ2-7; TRBD2 is a possible D gene (5 bases). The CDR3 length is 14 residues. The V gene lost 5 bases and the J gene lost 3 bases, with 14 bases spanning the gap. Germline loops: CDR1 SGHAT, CDR2 FQNNGV. For the CDR3, the DNA is TGTGCCAGCAGCCCCCGGGATTGGGGCTACGAGCAGTACTTC. This codes for CASSPRDWGYEQYF.

This clonotype has only a few counts. The V and J genes are TRBV11-1 and TRBJ2-1; a weak D match, TRBD2 (6 bases). The CDR3 spans 14 residues. Germline loops: CDR1 SGHAT, CDR2 FQDESV (reference sequence). Deletions cut 5 bases from V and 7 bases from J, with 15 bases between. CDR3: CASSPRLGLNEQFF. CDR3 sequence (DNA): TGTGCCAGCAGCCCCCGACTAGGGTTAAATGAGCAGTTCTTC.

This clonotype showed up many times. The chain combines TRBV10-3 with TRBJ1-5; TRBD1 agrees at 7 bases. V was pared by 4 bases and J by 1 base, with 4 bases of the junction left unmatched. The CDR3 length is 15 residues. Germline CDR1 is ENHRY and CDR2 is SYGVKD. The CDR3 DNA sequence: TGTGCCATCAGTGTAGACAGGGCGAGCAATCAGCCCCAGCATTTT. Translation gives CAISVDRASNQPQHF.

This clonotype was observed at least ten times. The CDR3 DNA sequence: TGTGCCTGGGGTATCTCCGGAGACACCATATATTTT. Translating gives CAWGISGDTIYF. The gene calls are TRBV30 and TRBJ1-3; D call uncertain. The CDR3 is 12 residues long. Germline V gene lookup returns CDR1 GTSNPN and CDR2 SVGIG (reference sequence). Between the trimmed V and J ends, which lost 5 bases and 8 bases, there was a span of 13 bases.

The chain combines TRBV19 with TRBJ1-1; D unclear. Germline V lookup: CDR1 LNHDA, CDR2 SQIVND (reference sequence). This CDR3 comprises 11 residues. V was trimmed by 3 bases and J by 10 bases, leaving 9 bases between them. In DNA form, the CDR3 reads TGTGCCAGTAGTATCGATCGGGGAGCTTTCTTT. As protein: CASSIDRGAFF.

By frequency in the sample, this clonotype is medium-sized (0.01 to 0.1%). The chain recombines TRBV27 with TRBJ2-5; D is possibly TRBD1 (5 bases). CDR1 MNHEY and CDR2 SMNVEV come from the germline V gene (reference sequence). The germline V and J ends were trimmed by 5 bases and 5 bases, with 12 bases remaining between them. The length of the CDR3 is 13 residues. CDR3 DNA: TGTGCCAGCAGTGCCAGGGTTCGGGAGACCCAGTACTTC. This encodes CASSARVRETQYF.